Below are 11 T cell receptor beta chains sequenced from a single sample in a study of shared clonotypes between healthy human individuals. The table came from immunoSEQ multiplex PCR; TCRdb's copy has only in-frame clones and leaves some out. The sample contains some 1.1 million clones, 70% to 85% of which appear only once. The sample taken for sequencing was memory CD4+ T cells from PBMCs. Subset indicated: CD45RA-negative fraction. Receptors originate from a man between 18 and 35 years old in good health. Some clones in this sample may be carry-over from other donors' samples.

The genes are TRBV5-1 and TRBJ2-7, with TRBD2 matching over 8 bases. The CDR3 is made up of 14 amino acids. V gave up 5 bases and J gave up 2 bases; unmatched junction bases: 6. Germline CDR1 reads SGHRS; CDR2 reads YFSETQ. DNA for the CDR3: TGCGCCAGCAGTCCACGGGAGGGACCCTACGAGCAGTACTTC. Its protein product is CASSPREGPYEQYF.

This chain links TRBV7-8 with TRBJ1-4; 10 nucleotides align to TRBD1. CDR3 length equals 15 residues. The V gene's germline CDR1 is SGHVS and CDR2 FQNEAQ. V was clipped by 5 bases and J by 4 bases; unmatched bases: 4. The CDR3 DNA reads as TGTGCCAGCAGCGCCTGGGACAGGGGTAATGAAAAACTGTTTTTT. It yields the protein CASSAWDRGNEKLFF.

This clone was picked up one time. The V gene is TRBV5-5, the J gene TRBJ1-2; D is unresolved. CDR3 length equals 14 residues. From germline, CDR1 is SGHKS and CDR2 YYEKEE (reference sequence). Trimming left V 2 bases short and J 0 bases short, with 8 bases between. Written as DNA, the CDR3 is TGTGCCAGCAGCTTCAGGACGGCTAACTATGGCTACACCTTC. Amino acid sequence: CASSFRTANYGYTF. Using reference TRBV5-5 and TRBJ1-2 for the parts outside the CDR3, the full variable domain is DAGVTQSPTHLIKTRGQQVTLRCSPISGHKSVSWYQQVLGQGPQFIFQYYEKEERGRGNFPDRFSARQFPNYSSELNVNALLLGDSALYLCASSFRTANYGYTFGSGTRLTVV.

V is TRBV29-1 and J is TRBJ1-2; D might be TRBD1 (6 bases). CDR1 is SQVTM, CDR2 ANQGSEA, per germline. CDR3 length: 13 residues. The V and J ends lost 5 bases and 2 bases respectively, with 12 bases between them. In DNA form, the CDR3 reads TGCAGCGTTCGAGGGGGGATGAACTATGGCTACACCTTC. Its translation is CSVRGGMNYGYTF.

This clone is a singleton in its sample. The J gene is TRBJ2-7, the V gene TRBV6-1, with 11 bases that match TRBD2. V lost 6 bases to trimming and J lost 2 bases; unmatched junction nucleotides: 3. Germline loops: CDR1 MNHNS, CDR2 SASEGT. The CDR3 covers 14 residues. CDR3 region: CASRLAGGAYEQYF. CDR3 DNA sequence: TGTGCCAGCAGGTTAGCGGGAGGGGCCTACGAGCAGTACTTC.

The sample holds a few counts of this clone. This rearrangement joins TRBV30 to TRBJ2-5, with a possible D match to TRBD1 (5 bases). The CDR3 loop spans 12 amino acids. V was shortened by 0 bases and J by 5 bases, with 7 bases between the two germline ends. Germline loops: CDR1 GTSNPN, CDR2 SVGIG (reference sequence). The CDR3 spells CAWSVAGETQYF. As DNA, the CDR3 is TGTGCCTGGAGTGTGGCAGGGGAGACCCAGTACTTC.

This chain uses TRBV5-1 with TRBJ2-7, with a weak D call TRBD1 (6 bases). Trimming shortened V by 4 bases and J by 2 bases, and 31 bases separated the two germline ends. The CDR3 totals 20 residues. The germline CDR1 and CDR2 sequences are SGHRS and YFSETQ. The DNA of the CDR3 is TGCGCCAGCAGCCCAGAACCGGTCGGCAAGGGGGTTGGGGTCGCCTACGAGCAGTACTTC. It yields the protein CASSPEPVGKGVGVAYEQYF.

This chain connects TRBV7-4 to TRBJ2-3; no reliable D call. V was clipped by 4 bases and J by 2 bases, with 13 bases between them. CDR1 and CDR2 from the germline V gene are SGHVT and SQSDAQ. There are 15 residues in the CDR3. The CDR3: CASSYAWGFTDTQYF. CDR3 sequence (DNA): TGTGCCAGCAGCTACGCGTGGGGATTCACAGATACGCAGTATTTT. The full variable domain, completed using reference TRBV7-4 and TRBJ2-3, is GAGVSQSPRYKVAKRGRDVALRCDSISGHVTLYWYRQTLGQGSEVLTYSQSDAQRDKSGRPSGRFSAERPERSVSTLKIQRTEQGDSAVYLCASSYAWGFTDTQYFGPGTRLTVL.

The chain recombines TRBV18 with TRBJ1-1; D remains unclear. V was shortened by 6 bases and J by 1 base, with 12 bases between the two germline ends. The CDR3 is 14 residues long. CDR1 KGHSH and CDR2 LQKENI come from the germline V gene. DNA of the CDR3: TGTGCCAGCTCGGAAGGCCGGGCGAACACTGAAGCTTTCTTT. This translates into CASSEGRANTEAFF. Variable domain in full (rest from reference TRBV18 and TRBJ1-1): NAGVMQNPRHLVRRRGQEARLRCSPMKGHSHVYWYRQLPEEGLKFMVYLQKENIIDESGMPKERFSAEFPKEGPSILRIQQVVRGDSAAYFCASSEGRANTEAFFGQGTRLTVV.

The chain is built from TRBV7-3 and TRBJ1-2; TRBD1 aligns across 8 bases. Per the germline V gene, CDR1 is SGHTA and CDR2 is FQGTGA. CDR3 length: 14 residues. Trimming cost V 3 bases and J 3 bases; bases outside gene matches: 3. The CDR3 nucleotides read TGTGCCAGCAGCTTTGGACAGGGAGACTATGGCTACACCTTC. It is translated as CASSFGQGDYGYTF.

Of note for this clone: The junction departs from germline at one end; a sequencing error may be responsible. The rearrangement links TRBV6-5 to TRBJ2-6; the D gene is possibly TRBD2 (6 bases). Germline values: CDR1 MNHEY, CDR2 SVGAGI. The CDR3 has 14 residues. The CDR3 region is CASSRDSGANVLIF. The DNA for the CDR3 is TGTGCCAGCAGCCGGGACTCTGGGGCCAACGTCCTGATTTTC.